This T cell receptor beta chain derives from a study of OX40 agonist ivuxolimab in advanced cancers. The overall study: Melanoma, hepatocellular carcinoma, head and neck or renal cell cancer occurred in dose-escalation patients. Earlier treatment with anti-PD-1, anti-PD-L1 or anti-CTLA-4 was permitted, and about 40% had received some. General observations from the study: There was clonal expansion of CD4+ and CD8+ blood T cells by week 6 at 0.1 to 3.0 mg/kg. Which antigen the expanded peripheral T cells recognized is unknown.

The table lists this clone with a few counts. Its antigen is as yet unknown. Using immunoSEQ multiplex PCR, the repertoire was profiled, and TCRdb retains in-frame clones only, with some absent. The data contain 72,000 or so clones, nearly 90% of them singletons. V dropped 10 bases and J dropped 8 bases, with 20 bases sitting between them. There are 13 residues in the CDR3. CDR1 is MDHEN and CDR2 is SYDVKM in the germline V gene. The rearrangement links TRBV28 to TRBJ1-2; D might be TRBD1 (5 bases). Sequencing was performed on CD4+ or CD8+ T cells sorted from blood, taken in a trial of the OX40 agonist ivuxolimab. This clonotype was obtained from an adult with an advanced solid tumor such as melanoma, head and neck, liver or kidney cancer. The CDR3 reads CATRVAGKGGYTF. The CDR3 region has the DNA TGTGCCACCAGGGTGGCAGGGAAGGGCGGCTACACCTTC.